This is a list of T cell receptor beta chains from one sample in a study of beta chain features in type 1 diabetes. The assay was immunoSEQ multiplex PCR, and TCRdb's table has in-frame clones only and misses some. The sample has 300,000 to 400,000 clones, roughly 13% seen once. Material for sequencing was naive CD4+ T cells from blood. These receptors were taken from a woman under 30 with type 1 diabetes. The CDR3 runs from the conserved cysteine through the conserved F or W. D genes are given only for firm matches. Not all rows give a size; the values are once, few, many and, for expanded clones, a class.

TRBV7-3	TRBD1	TRBJ2-1	few	TGTGCCAGCAGCGTACCGGGACAGTACAATGAGCAGTTCTTC	CASSVPGQYNEQFF
TRBV20-1	TRBD2	TRBJ2-3	few	TGCAGTGCCCAGCTAGCGGGCGGGTATTTT	CSAQLAGGYF
TRBV13	-	TRBJ2-5	-	TGTGCCAGCAGCTTACGGGGGGAGACCCAGTACTTC	CASSLRGETQYF
TRBV6-5	-	TRBJ2-4	few	TGTGCCAGCAGTCCCCGCGGGGTAGCCAAAAACATTCAGTACTTC	CASSPRGVAKNIQYF
TRBV15	TRBD2	TRBJ2-5	few	TGTGCCACCTTACAACCGGGGGGACTTAATTGGGAGACCCAGTACTTC	CATLQPGGLNWETQYF
TRBV11-2	-	TRBJ2-2	few	TGTGCCAGCAGCCTTTACGGGGAGCTGTTTTTT	CASSLYGELFF
TRBV29-1	-	TRBJ2-5	many	TGCAGCGTCGGTACGAGTGGAGAGACCCAGTACTTC	CSVGTSGETQYF
TRBV7-2	-	TRBJ2-7	-	TGTGCCAGCAGCTCCAGTCATGGGGGGGGCTCTACCTACGAGCAGTACTTC	CASSSSHGGGSTYEQYF
TRBV29-1	-	TRBJ1-1	few	TGCAGCGTTGCTCCCACCCGGCAGGAAAAAGCTTTCTTT	CSVAPTRQEKAFF
TRBV29-1	-	TRBJ1-4	few	TGCAGCGTTGAAGATACGGGGATAGAGGCTAATGAAAAACTGTTTTTT	CSVEDTGIEANEKLFF
TRBV30	TRBD1	TRBJ2-3	-	TGTGCCTGGACCCCCCTGGGACAGTCCCTTTCAGATACGCAGTATTTT	CAWTPLGQSLSDTQYF
TRBV15	TRBD1	TRBJ1-2	-	TGTGCCACCAGCAGATCTTCCAACAGGGGAATCAGCTATGGCTACACCTTC	CATSRSSNRGISYGYTF
TRBV30	-	TRBJ2-3	-	TGTGCCTGGAGAAGGACAGGCACAGATACGCAGTATTTT	CAWRRTGTDTQYF
TRBV5-1	TRBD1	TRBJ2-3	few	TGCGCCAGCAGCTTGGCGGCAGGGGGATTTCGGGTAGATACGCAGTATTTT	CASSLAAGGFRVDTQYF
TRBV7-8	TRBD1	TRBJ1-4	-	TGTGCCAGGGCTTATCCGAAGGGGGCCGCTAATGAAAAACTGTTTTTT	CARAYPKGAANEKLFF
TRBV23-1	-	TRBJ2-4	few	TGCGCCAGCAGTCATGGGGAAGAGACAGCCTTGAACATTCAGTACTTC	CASSHGEETALNIQYF
TRBV7-9	-	TRBJ2-3	-	TGTGCCAGCAGCTTTCTGGGAGGAATGAGCACAGATACGCAGTATTTT	CASSFLGGMSTDTQYF
TRBV20-1	-	TRBJ2-5	few	TGCAGTGTTTGGAGAGAGACCCAGTACTTC	CSVWRETQYF
TRBV30	-	TRBJ2-1	few	TGTGCCTGGAGTGCTCGGAATGAGCAGTTCTTC	CAWSARNEQFF
TRBV4-3	TRBD1	TRBJ1-1	few	TGCGCCAGCAGCCAGAGGGGACAGGGCACTGAAGCTTTCTTT	CASSQRGQGTEAFF
TRBV2	-	TRBJ2-7	few	TGTGCCAGCAGGGGGAAAAACGGGAGCTCCTACGAGCAGTACTTC	CASRGKNGSSYEQYF
TRBV4-3	-	TRBJ1-2	few	TGCGCCAGCAGCCCCTCCGACAAATATGGCTACACCTTC	CASSPSDKYGYTF
TRBV4-1	TRBD2	TRBJ2-1	-	TGCGCCAGCAGCCAAGACCCCTCTACTAGCGACAGCTCCTACAATGAGCAGTTCTTC	CASSQDPSTSDSSYNEQFF
TRBV5-4	TRBD1	TRBJ2-4	-	TGTGCCAGCAGCTATGGACAGGACCAAAACATTCAGTACTTC	CASSYGQDQNIQYF
TRBV9	-	TRBJ2-3	few	TGTGCCAGCAGCGTAGTGGGAGGTACGCAGTATTTT	CASSVVGGTQYF
TRBV30	TRBD2	TRBJ2-1	-	TGTGCCTGGAGTTATCTAGCGGGAGTTCAGTTCTTC	CAWSYLAGVQFF
TRBV7-2	-	TRBJ1-5	few	TGTGCCAGCAGCTCGGGCAATCAGCCCCAGCATTTT	CASSSGNQPQHF
TRBV18	TRBD1	TRBJ1-5	-	TGTGCCAGCTCACCAGAGGACAGGGGGTCGAGTCAGCCCCAGCATTTT	CASSPEDRGSSQPQHF
TRBV28	-	TRBJ1-1	few	TGTGCCACCCGGTGGTCGGAGACTGAAGCTTTCTTT	CATRWSETEAFF
TRBV5-4	TRBD2	TRBJ2-1	-	TGTGCCAGCGGACCGGGACTAGCGGGAGTAAGTAATGAGCAGTTCTTC	CASGPGLAGVSNEQFF
TRBV5-1	TRBD2	TRBJ2-7	-	TGCGCCAGCAGCTTGCGGGGAGGACTAGCGGGAGGATTCTACGAGCAGTACTTC	CASSLRGGLAGGFYEQYF
TRBV29-1	-	TRBJ1-1	-	TGCAGCGTTGAACCTTATCAGGGGACTGAAGCTTTCTTT	CSVEPYQGTEAFF
TRBV28	TRBD1	TRBJ1-2	-	TGTGCCAGCAGGGTCGGGGGAGAAATGGACAGGGCAGGCTACACCTTC	CASRVGGEMDRAGYTF
TRBV11-2	-	TRBJ1-1	-	TGTGCCAGCAGCTTAGGCACTTACACTGAAGCTTTCTTT	CASSLGTYTEAFF
TRBV9	TRBD1	TRBJ2-4	-	TGTGCCAGCAATCAGGGACAGGGTCTGAGTGCCAAAAACATTCAGTACTTC	CASNQGQGLSAKNIQYF
TRBV29-1	-	TRBJ2-2	few	TGCAGCGTTGTTGGCAGGCGCGCCGGGGAGCTGTTTTTT	CSVVGRRAGELFF
TRBV21-1	-	TRBJ2-3	few	TGTGCCAGCAGCACCGAGGGACTGCATTTT	CASSTEGLHF
TRBV14	-	TRBJ2-3	few	TGTGCCAGCAGCCAATTTATCAGGACAGATACGCAGTATTTT	CASSQFIRTDTQYF
TRBV19	-	TRBJ2-7	few	TGTGCCAGCCCGGTATCCCGGGGATCCTACGAGCAGTACTTC	CASPVSRGSYEQYF
TRBV2	TRBD2	TRBJ2-5	-	TGTGCCAGCATTAAGGGACTAGCTGTGGGTGAGACCCAGTACTTC	CASIKGLAVGETQYF
TRBV20-1	-	TRBJ2-7	-	TGCAGTGCTAGGCGCGACTACGAGCAGTACTTC	CSARRDYEQYF
TRBV9	TRBD1	TRBJ1-2	few	TGTGCCAGCAGCGCTGGACAGGGCGCAAACTATGGCTACACCTTC	CASSAGQGANYGYTF
TRBV18	TRBD1	TRBJ1-1	-	TGTGCCAGCTCCCCTCCCCGGGACAGGAACACTGAAGCTTTCTTT	CASSPPRDRNTEAFF
TRBV10-3	TRBD1	TRBJ1-2	-	TGTGCCATCAAGGGAACAGGGGCGACCTATGGCTACACCTTC	CAIKGTGATYGYTF
TRBV5-6	-	TRBJ2-4	-	TGTGCCAGCAGCTTCGGTTCGACAGGTAAAAACATTCAGTACTTC	CASSFGSTGKNIQYF
TRBV5-1	TRBD2	TRBJ2-5	-	TGCGCCAGCAGCTTAGCGGGAGTAGGCCAAGAGACCCAGTACTTC	CASSLAGVGQETQYF
TRBV5-1	-	TRBJ2-7	few	TGCGCCAGCAGCCCGGGAGGACAGGGCGAGCAGTACTTC	CASSPGGQGEQYF
TRBV29-1	TRBD2	TRBJ2-7	few	TGCAGCGTTGGGGGACTAGCGGGACGACCGGGGGAGCAGTACTTC	CSVGGLAGRPGEQYF
TRBV19	-	TRBJ2-2	-	TGTGCCAGTAGTATCAGCGGGACATCGAACACCGGGGAGCTGTTTTTT	CASSISGTSNTGELFF
TRBV4-3	-	TRBJ1-1	few	TGCGCCAGCAGCCAAACACTGAACACTGAAGCTTTCTTT	CASSQTLNTEAFF
TRBV30	-	TRBJ1-5	-	TGTGCCTGGAGTGTCCTCGGGCAGGGAGGCGATCAGCCCCAGCATTTT	CAWSVLGQGGDQPQHF
TRBV28	-	TRBJ2-7	-	TGTGCCAGCAGTCTGCCCCGGGACACCCTCTACGAGCAGTACTTC	CASSLPRDTLYEQYF
TRBV7-9	-	TRBJ2-3	-	TGTGCCAGCAGCCCTATGGGGGCGACCCCGGTGCAGTATTTT	CASSPMGATPVQYF
TRBV18	-	TRBJ2-3	few	TGTGCCAGCTCCCAGGGTACCGGCACAGATACGCAGTATTTT	CASSQGTGTDTQYF